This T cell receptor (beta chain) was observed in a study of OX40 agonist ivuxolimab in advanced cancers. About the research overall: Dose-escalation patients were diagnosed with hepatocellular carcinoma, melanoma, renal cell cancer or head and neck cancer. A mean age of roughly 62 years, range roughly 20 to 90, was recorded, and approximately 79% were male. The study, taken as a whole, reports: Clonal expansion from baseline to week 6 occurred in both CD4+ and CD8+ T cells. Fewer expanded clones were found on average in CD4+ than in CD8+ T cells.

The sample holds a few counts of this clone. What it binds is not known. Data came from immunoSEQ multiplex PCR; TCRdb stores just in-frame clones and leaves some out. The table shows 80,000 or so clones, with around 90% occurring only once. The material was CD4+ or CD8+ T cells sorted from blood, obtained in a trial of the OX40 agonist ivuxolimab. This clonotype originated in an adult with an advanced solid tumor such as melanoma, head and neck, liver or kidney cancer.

DNA of the CDR3: TGCGCCAGCAGCCAAGCCTCGGGGGGAAAACTGTTTTTT. Protein sequence: CASSQASGGKLFF. The rearrangement joins TRBV4-1 to TRBJ1-4; the D gene is possibly TRBD1 (5 bases). CDR1 and CDR2 (germline): MGHRA, YSYEKL. The CDR3 loop spans 13 amino acids. The V gene lost 1 base and the J gene lost 10 bases, with 10 bases spanning the gap.